Reported below is one T cell receptor (beta chain). As originally analysed: Amplification with reference gene primers provided the estimates of nucleated cell counts. Profiling relied on immunoSEQ multiplex PCR, and the TCRdb table lists in-frame clones only, not all of them. For V, J and clone size, that table is used; D and trimming come from the DNA. The sample shows around 210,000 clones, 60% to 85% of them seen only once. The sample belongs to a study of blood T cell repertoires in COVID-19. Background on the study: Acute-phase and convalescent COVID-19 samples originated in the United States, Italy and Spain. Sources were T cells, B-cell-depleted T cells, or PBMCs; the material itself was cDNA or gDNA.

V shed 3 bases, J shed 0 bases, and the junction held 7 bases outside the gene matches. The CDR3 runs 16 residues. Germline V gives CDR1 MGHDK, CDR2 SYGVNS. V gene TRBV25-1 combines with J gene TRBJ1-1; 7 bases are a match to TRBD1. The sequencing sample was made of peripheral blood. This sequence was found in a woman in her sixties or seventies with acute or convalescent COVID-19. CDR3 sequence: CASSDTTQGVNTEAFF. In nucleotides, the CDR3 is TGTGCCAGCAGTGATACGACTCAGGGGGTGAACACTGAAGCTTTCTTT.